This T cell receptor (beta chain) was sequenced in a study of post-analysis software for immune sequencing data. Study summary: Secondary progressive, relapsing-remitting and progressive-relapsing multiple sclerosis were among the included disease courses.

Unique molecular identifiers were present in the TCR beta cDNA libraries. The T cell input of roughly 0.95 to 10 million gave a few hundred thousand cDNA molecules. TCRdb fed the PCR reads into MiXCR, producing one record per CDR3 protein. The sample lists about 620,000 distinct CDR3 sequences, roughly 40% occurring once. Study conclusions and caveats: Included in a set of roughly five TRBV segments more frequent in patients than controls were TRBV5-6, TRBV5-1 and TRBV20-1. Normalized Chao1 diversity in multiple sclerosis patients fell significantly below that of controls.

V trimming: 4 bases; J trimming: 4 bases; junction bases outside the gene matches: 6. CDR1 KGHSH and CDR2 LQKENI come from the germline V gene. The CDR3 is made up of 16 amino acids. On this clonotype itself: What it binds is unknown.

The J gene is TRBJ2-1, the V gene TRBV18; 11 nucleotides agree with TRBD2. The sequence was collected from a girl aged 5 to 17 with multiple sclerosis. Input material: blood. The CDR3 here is CASSRPSGGTYNEQFF. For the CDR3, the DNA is TGTGCCAGCTCACGACCTAGCGGGGGGACTTACAATGAGCAGTTCTTC.